This TCR beta chain is from a study of T cell repertoires in cytomegalovirus infection. TCRdb used MiXCR to reprocess the reads, holding one entry per CDR3 protein. The data hold a few hundred thousand distinct CDR3 sequences, with 29% observed a single time. V gave up 1 base and J gave up 6 bases, with 16 bases separating them. Germline CDR1 is MGHRA and CDR2 is YSYEKL. The CDR3 extends over 16 amino acids. Concerning this clonotype: The antigen is unknown.

Sequenced material: cultured PBMCs, taken from culture after CMV antigen stimulation. The sequence was collected from a human donor in good health (CMV status not recorded). Some clones in this sample may be carry-over from other donors' samples. The rearrangement joins TRBV4-1 to TRBJ2-1, with TRBD2 as a possible D gene (6 bases). The CDR3 protein is CASSQGDGSRRNEQFF. The CDR3 region has the DNA TGCGCCAGCAGCCAAGGTGACGGGAGCCGTCGCAATGAGCAGTTCTTC.